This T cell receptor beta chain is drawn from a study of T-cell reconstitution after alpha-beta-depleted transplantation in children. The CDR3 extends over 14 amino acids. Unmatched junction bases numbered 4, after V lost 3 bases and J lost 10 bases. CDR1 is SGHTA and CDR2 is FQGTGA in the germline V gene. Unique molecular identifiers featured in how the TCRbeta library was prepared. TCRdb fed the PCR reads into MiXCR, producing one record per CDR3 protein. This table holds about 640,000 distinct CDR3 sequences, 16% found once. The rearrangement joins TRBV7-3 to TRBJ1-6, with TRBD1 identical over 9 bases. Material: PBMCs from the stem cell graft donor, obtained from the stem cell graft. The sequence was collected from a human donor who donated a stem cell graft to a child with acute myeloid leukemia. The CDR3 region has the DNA TGTGCCAGCAGCTTGGGGACAGGGCAGTCACCCCTCCACTTT. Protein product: CASSLGTGQSPLHF. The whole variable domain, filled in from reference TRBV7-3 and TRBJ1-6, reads GAGVSQTPSNKVTEKGKYVELRCDPISGHTALYWYRQSLGQGPEFLIYFQGTGAADDSGLPNDRFFAVRPEGSVSTLKIQRTERGDSAVYLCASSLGTGQSPLHFGNGTRLTVT.